These 7 T cell receptor beta chains originate from one sample sequenced in a study of shared clonotypes between healthy human individuals. Repertoires were generated with immunoSEQ multiplex PCR, while TCRdb's copy carries only in-frame clones and drops some. The profile shows a few hundred thousand clones, just under 97% of them singletons. Cells designated naive CD8 were CD45RO-negative and were positively selected for CCR7, with terminally differentiated effector memory CD45RA+ cells excluded. The material sequenced was naive CD8+ T cells sorted from blood. The receptors here all came from a woman aged 25 to 39 in good health.

The chain employs TRBV4-1 and TRBJ2-1; 9 bases match TRBD1. J gave up 7 bases and V 5 bases, and 9 bases lay outside the gene matches. Germline loops: CDR1 MGHRA, CDR2 YSYEKL. The CDR3 extends over 15 amino acids. CDR3 loop: CASSARDREMNEQFF. The CDR3 DNA reads TGCGCCAGCAGCGCCCGGGACAGGGAGATGAATGAGCAGTTCTTC.

The chain recombines TRBV29-1 with TRBJ2-7; 8 nucleotides align to TRBD2. The CDR3 has 14 amino acids. The germline gives CDR1 SQVTM, CDR2 ANQGSEA. After removal of 0 bases from V and 4 bases from J, the junction contained 5 bases not matched to a gene. CDR3: CSVEEKAGEYEQYF. The CDR3 DNA reads TGCAGCGTTGAAGAAAAAGCGGGAGAATACGAGCAGTACTTC.

This chain links TRBV7-2 with TRBJ1-4; D possibly corresponds to TRBD1 (5 bases). Germline CDR1 and CDR2: SGHTA and FQGNSA. The germline V and J ends were trimmed by 5 bases and 6 bases, with 25 bases remaining between them. The CDR3 runs to 18 residues. CDR3 amino acids: CASSPTTSGHEGDEKLFF. CDR3 sequence (DNA): TGTGCCAGCAGCCCCACAACCTCAGGACACGAAGGGGATGAAAAACTGTTTTTT.

CDR3 region: CASSLVWESVEQYF. The CDR3 DNA sequence: TGTGCCAGCAGCTTGGTGTGGGAGAGCGTCGAGCAGTACTTC. The V call is TRBV5-6, the J call TRBJ2-7; D might be TRBD2 (5 bases). With 0 bases removed from V and 6 bases from J, the gap between germline ends came to 13 bases. Germline CDR1 SGHDT, CDR2 YYEEEE. The CDR3 extends over 14 amino acids.

CDR3 sequence: CASSYEGPGYEQYF. DNA for the CDR3: TGTGCCAGCAGTTACGAGGGGCCGGGGTACGAGCAGTACTTC. The chain couples TRBV6-5 to TRBJ2-7; perhaps D is TRBD1 or TRBD2 (5 bases each). Germline V gives CDR1 MNHEY, CDR2 SVGAGI. The CDR3 is 14 residues long. The ends were cut back, 2 bases at V and 4 bases at J, with 12 bases in the middle.

The CDR3 DNA reads as TGCGCCAGCAGCCAAGATGGAGGGTACCCGTACAATGAGCAGTTCTTC. It codes for CASSQDGGYPYNEQFF. J is TRBJ2-1 and V is TRBV4-1; possible D gene TRBD2, 6 bases. The CDR3 is 16 residues long. CDR1 and CDR2 (germline): MGHRA, YSYEKL. V was pared by 0 bases and J by 4 bases, with 13 bases between.

The chain recombines TRBV5-6 with TRBJ2-4; D unclear. Per germline, CDR1 SGHDT and CDR2 YYEEEE. The CDR3 runs to 15 residues. The V end was cut by 1 base, the J end by 2 bases, with 10 bases between. The CDR3 here is CASSLSSRSKNIQYF. CDR3 DNA sequence: TGTGCCAGCAGCTTGTCCAGTCGGTCCAAAAACATTCAGTACTTC.